This T cell receptor beta chain emerged from a study of CD4 and CD8 cells across lung adenocarcinoma regions. TCRdb fed the PCR reads into MiXCR, producing one record per CDR3 protein. The sample holds around 6,800 distinct CDR3 sequences; roughly 54% are singletons and the top ten take about 39%. The patients had localized lung adenocarcinoma, a non-small cell subtype. V was pared by 4 bases and J by 9 bases, with 12 bases of the junction left unmatched. CDR1 is MNHNS, CDR2 SASEGT, per germline. The CDR3 covers 16 residues. V and J are TRBV6-1 and TRBJ2-3, with TRBD2 matching 11 bases. Input material: CD8+ T cells from the center of a lung tumor. The receptor comes from a male donor with lung adenocarcinoma. The CD4 and CD8 labels of this study may be unreliable. This chain's CDR3 is CASSVGSGGGPGTQYF. The CDR3 nucleotides read TGTGCCAGCAGTGTGGGTAGCGGGGGGGGGCCGGGGACGCAGTATTTT.